Listed below are T cell receptor beta chains from one sample, sequenced in a study of Ad26.COV2.S vaccination and SARS-CoV-2 variants. The protocol was immunoSEQ multiplex PCR, while the TCRdb copy is restricted to in-frame clones and leaves out a portion. The profile shows 350,000 to 400,000 clones, 80% to 90% of them singletons. The input for sequencing was peripheral blood, taken in a trial of Ad26.COV2.S vaccine versus placebo. The receptors come from a person between 18 and 59 years old who received the Ad26.COV2.S COVID-19 vaccine or a placebo. CDR3s include the opening cysteine and the closing phenylalanine or tryptophan. The order of the fields is J gene, V gene, clone size, D gene, CDR3 DNA, CDR3 protein. The D gene is left open where the match is weak. Size is omitted from some rows. Given values are once, few, many or a class for expanded clones.

TRBJ1-5	TRBV7-9	.	.	TGTGCCAGCAGCCCCGGACAGTATAGCAATCAGCCCCAGCATTTT	CASSPGQYSNQPQHF
TRBJ1-3	TRBV10-3	once	.	TGTGCCATCAGTGAAGGGGGGGGAAACACCATATATTTT	CAISEGGGNTIYF
TRBJ2-7	TRBV4-1	.	.	TGCGCCAGCAGCCAAGAATTTCGACACAACTACGAGCAGTACTTC	CASSQEFRHNYEQYF
TRBJ2-7	TRBV3-1/TRBV3-2	.	.	TGTGCCAGCAGCCAAGATTTCAGCAGGTCCTACGAGCAGTACTTC	CASSQDFSRSYEQYF
TRBJ1-4	TRBV29-1	.	.	TGCAGCGCCGACGGGGGGGTAGGGACTAATGAAAAACTGTTTTTT	CSADGGVGTNEKLFF
TRBJ1-2	TRBV6-5	once	TRBD1	TGTGCCAGCCGGGACAGGTACTATGGCTACACCTTC	CASRDRYYGYTF
TRBJ1-2	TRBV15	.	.	TGTGCCACCAGCAGAGAAAGGGAACCCTATGGCTACACCTTC	CATSREREPYGYTF
TRBJ1-4	TRBV27	few	.	TGTGCCTCATATTCGAGGTGGGCCCCTGGGGCTAATGAAAAACTGTTTTTT	CASYSRWAPGANEKLFF
TRBJ2-5	TRBV12-1	.	.	TGTGCCAGCACCAGACTAGCGGGGTACCAAGAGACCCAGTACTTC	CASTRLAGYQETQYF
TRBJ2-7	TRBV30	.	TRBD1	TGTGCCTGGAGTGTAAGGCCGGGACAGGGGATCGGAGAGCAGTACTTC	CAWSVRPGQGIGEQYF
TRBJ2-1	TRBV4-1	.	.	TGCGCCAGCAGCCAAGTTAGGGGGGGAGAATACTACAATGAGCAGTTCTTC	CASSQVRGGEYYNEQFF
TRBJ1-1	TRBV7-7	once	.	TGTGCCAGCAGCTTGATAGCGAACACTGAAGCTTTCTTT	CASSLIANTEAFF
TRBJ1-2	TRBV5-5	.	.	TGTGCCAGCAGCTTGGAGGGCATACCCTATGGCTACACCTTC	CASSLEGIPYGYTF
TRBJ2-5	TRBV10-3	.	TRBD1	TGTGCCATCAGGGAGACAGGGGACCAAGAGACCCAGTACTTC	CAIRETGDQETQYF
TRBJ2-1	TRBV9	.	.	TGTGCCAGCAGCAGAGACGAAGGTGAGCAGTTCTTC	CASSRDEGEQFF
TRBJ2-3	TRBV2	.	.	TGTGCCGGCCTGGAAGCGGCAGATACGCAGTATTTT	CAGLEAADTQYF
TRBJ2-7	TRBV6-5	few	.	TGTGCCAGCAGTTACGCGGCCAGCTCTCTCGAGCAGTACTTC	CASSYAASSLEQYF
TRBJ1-5	TRBV7-6	.	TRBD1	TGTGCCAGCAGCTTAAGACAGGGGGGTTCTCAGCCCCAGCATTTT	CASSLRQGGSQPQHF
TRBJ1-6	TRBV18	.	.	TGTGCCAGCTCAGACGATCAGGTTAATAATTCACCCCTCCACTTT	CASSDDQVNNSPLHF
TRBJ2-7	TRBV7-2	.	.	TGTGCCAGCAGCTTAAGGGGAGGGGGCAGCTACGAGCAGTACTTC	CASSLRGGGSYEQYF
TRBJ2-7	TRBV3-1/TRBV3-2	.	TRBD2	TGTGCCAGCAGCCAAGTGCCGGGGGGAATCTACGAGCAGTACTTC	CASSQVPGGIYEQYF
TRBJ1-2	TRBV6-5	few	TRBD1	TGTGCCTCCAGGACAGGGGGCCTTTATGGCTACACCTTC	CASRTGGLYGYTF
TRBJ1-3	TRBV2	.	.	TGTGCCAGCAGAGACGTAGGAAACACCATATATTTT	CASRDVGNTIYF
TRBJ2-1	TRBV5-1	.	.	TGCGCCAGCAGCAGGGAAGGAGGGAATGAGCAGTTCTTC	CASSREGGNEQFF
TRBJ2-7	TRBV18	.	.	TGTGCCAGCTCACCACGGGTTACCCTAGACAGCCCCGAGCAGTACTTC	CASSPRVTLDSPEQYF
TRBJ2-7	TRBV6-6	.	TRBD1	TGTGCCACCGAACAGGGGGATTACGAGCAGTACTTC	CATEQGDYEQYF
TRBJ1-6	TRBV6-6	once	.	TGTGCCAGCAGTTACTCGCCGGGGAGTTCACCCCTCCACTTT	CASSYSPGSSPLHF
TRBJ1-1	TRBV18	.	TRBD1	TGTGCCAGCTCACGGGACCTCTTCGGGACAGGGGGGACTATGAACACTGAAGCTTTCTTT	CASSRDLFGTGGTMNTEAFF
TRBJ2-5	TRBV7-2	.	TRBD1	TGTGCCAGCAGCATACAGGGGGCCTGGGAGACCCAGTACTTC	CASSIQGAWETQYF
TRBJ1-6	TRBV6-2/TRBV6-3	.	.	TGTGCCAGCAGTTACTCGAACTCCGGGGCCTATAATTCACCCCTCCACTTT	CASSYSNSGAYNSPLHF
TRBJ1-1	TRBV18	.	TRBD1	TGTGCCAGCTCCCTGCGGACAGGGGTTACTGAAGCTTTCTTT	CASSLRTGVTEAFF
TRBJ2-7	TRBV11-2	.	.	TGTGCCAGCAGCCCGGGTCGGGGATACGAGCAGTACTTC	CASSPGRGYEQYF
TRBJ1-1	TRBV11-1	.	.	TGTGCCAGCAGCTTAGGAGAGGACACTGAAGCTTTCTTT	CASSLGEDTEAFF
TRBJ1-2	TRBV29-1	.	.	TGCAGCGTGAGAGGGGGGGAATTGGATGGCTACACCTTC	CSVRGGELDGYTF
TRBJ1-1	TRBV4-1	.	.	TGCGCCAGCAGTCACCAGGGTCGCAAAAACACTGAAGCTTTCTTT	CASSHQGRKNTEAFF
TRBJ2-7	TRBV15	.	.	TGTGCCACCAGCAGAGTGGTTGGCAGGGACCACGAGCAGTACTTC	CATSRVVGRDHEQYF
TRBJ1-1	TRBV3-1/TRBV3-2	.	.	TGTGCCAGCAGCCAAGTCGGTGTGAACACTGAAGCTTTCTTT	CASSQVGVNTEAFF
TRBJ1-4	TRBV5-4	.	.	TGTGCCAGCAGCCTCAGGGCAACTAATGAAAAACTGTTTTTT	CASSLRATNEKLFF
TRBJ2-5	TRBV10-1	.	.	TGCGCCAGCAGTGACAACAGCCAAGAGACCCAGTACTTC	CASSDNSQETQYF